A selection of T cell receptor beta chains follows, all from one sample in a study of post-analysis software for immune sequencing data. One entry per CDR3 protein, called by TCRdb with MiXCR from the PCR reads. The data show about 820,000 distinct CDR3 sequences, under 70% seen once. Source material: blood. These receptors all come from a girl aged 10 to 17 with multiple sclerosis. The CDR3 runs from the conserved cysteine through the conserved F or W. D genes are given only for firm matches. Clone size appears in some rows only: once, few, many, or a class for an expanded clone.

d_gene: NA; v_gene: TRBV5-1; abundance: many; j_gene: TRBJ2-1; CDR3aa: CASSLEASSYNEQFF; CDR3nt: TGTGCCAGCAGCTTAGAGGCTAGCTCCTACAATGAGCAGTTCTTC
d_gene: TRBD1; v_gene: TRBV20-1; abundance: once; j_gene: TRBJ2-1; CDR3aa: CSARDPWARGLSNEQFF; CDR3nt: TGCAGTGCTAGAGATCCCTGGGCCAGGGGGCTGTCCAATGAGCAGTTCTTC
d_gene: TRBD1; v_gene: TRBV6-5; abundance: NA; j_gene: TRBJ2-3; CDR3aa: CASSYGQGATQYF; CDR3nt: TGTGCCAGCAGTTACGGACAGGGGGCTACGCAGTATTTT
d_gene: NA; v_gene: TRBV7-3; abundance: NA; j_gene: TRBJ2-4; CDR3aa: CASSSRSGERKNIQYF; CDR3nt: TGTGCCAGCAGCTCCCGATCGGGGGAGAGGAAAAACATTCAGTACTTC
d_gene: NA; v_gene: TRBV5-1; abundance: NA; j_gene: TRBJ2-3; CDR3aa: CASTKGLARDTQYF; CDR3nt: TGCGCCAGCACCAAAGGTCTAGCTAGAGATACGCAGTATTTT
d_gene: NA; v_gene: TRBV7-8; abundance: NA; j_gene: TRBJ2-5; CDR3aa: CASSSDGHQETQYF; CDR3nt: TGTGCCAGCAGCTCCGACGGCCACCAAGAGACCCAGTACTTC
d_gene: TRBD1; v_gene: TRBV2; abundance: NA; j_gene: TRBJ2-7; CDR3aa: CASRYKGAYEQYF; CDR3nt: TGTGCCAGCAGATATAAGGGGGCTTACGAGCAGTACTTC
d_gene: TRBD1; v_gene: TRBV28; abundance: NA; j_gene: TRBJ1-2; CDR3aa: CASSLQGQGVWGYTF; CDR3nt: TGTGCCAGCAGTTTACAGGGGCAGGGGGTCTGGGGCTACACCTTC
d_gene: TRBD2; v_gene: TRBV5-1; abundance: NA; j_gene: TRBJ2-1; CDR3aa: CASSRTSGRGFSYNEQFF; CDR3nt: TGCGCCAGCAGTCGGACTAGCGGGAGGGGCTTCTCCTACAATGAGCAGTTCTTC
d_gene: TRBD1; v_gene: TRBV20-1; abundance: NA; j_gene: TRBJ2-3; CDR3aa: CSAAYSGQGADTQYF; CDR3nt: TGCAGTGCCGCCTACTCGGGACAGGGGGCAGATACGCAGTATTTT
d_gene: NA; v_gene: TRBV5-1; abundance: NA; j_gene: TRBJ1-1; CDR3aa: CASSLGGIMNTEAFF; CDR3nt: TGCGCCAGCAGCTTGGGTGGCATCATGAACACTGAAGCTTTCTTT
d_gene: TRBD2; v_gene: TRBV7-3; abundance: few; j_gene: TRBJ2-1; CDR3aa: CASSSSRLAGNEQFF; CDR3nt: TGTGCCAGCAGTTCCTCCAGACTAGCGGGGAATGAGCAGTTCTTC
d_gene: NA; v_gene: TRBV5-5; abundance: NA; j_gene: TRBJ2-5; CDR3aa: CASSPVRGGKETQYF; CDR3nt: TGTGCCAGCTCCCCGGTCAGGGGAGGGAAAGAGACCCAGTACTTC
d_gene: NA; v_gene: TRBV5-1; abundance: few; j_gene: TRBJ2-5; CDR3aa: CASSRVIEETQYF; CDR3nt: TGCGCCAGCAGCAGGGTAATTGAGGAGACCCAGTACTTC
d_gene: TRBD2; v_gene: TRBV29-1; abundance: NA; j_gene: TRBJ2-1; CDR3aa: CSADTSGRARRDEQFF; CDR3nt: TGCAGCGCCGATACTAGCGGGAGAGCCCGGCGCGATGAGCAGTTCTTC
d_gene: TRBD1; v_gene: TRBV4-1; abundance: few; j_gene: TRBJ2-5; CDR3aa: CASSRTTGLQTQYF; CDR3nt: TGCGCCAGCAGCCGGACGACAGGGCTGCAGACCCAGTACTTC
d_gene: NA; v_gene: TRBV5-6; abundance: NA; j_gene: TRBJ2-7; CDR3aa: CASSPRMVYEQYF; CDR3nt: TGTGCCAGTAGCCCGAGGATGGTGTACGAGCAGTACTTC
d_gene: TRBD1; v_gene: TRBV4-2; abundance: few; j_gene: TRBJ1-4; CDR3aa: CASSQDAGGAGKKLFF; CDR3nt: TGTGCCAGCAGCCAAGATGCAGGGGGCGCGGGAAAAAAACTGTTTTTT
d_gene: TRBD1; v_gene: TRBV5-1; abundance: few; j_gene: TRBJ2-7; CDR3aa: CASSLKGTGGYEQYF; CDR3nt: TGCGCCAGCAGCTTAAAAGGGACAGGGGGCTACGAGCAGTACTTC
d_gene: NA; v_gene: TRBV18; abundance: NA; j_gene: TRBJ1-4; CDR3aa: CASSRDHAQLGEKLFF; CDR3nt: TGTGCCAGCTCACGCGATCACGCTCAACTTGGTGAAAAACTGTTTTTT
d_gene: TRBD1; v_gene: TRBV27; abundance: NA; j_gene: TRBJ2-7; CDR3aa: CASRPGQASSYEQYF; CDR3nt: TGTGCCAGCAGGCCGGGACAGGCCAGCTCCTACGAGCAGTACTTC
d_gene: TRBD2; v_gene: TRBV6-5; abundance: NA; j_gene: TRBJ2-1; CDR3aa: CASKEETSAYNEQFF; CDR3nt: TGTGCCAGCAAGGAGGAGACTAGCGCTTACAATGAGCAGTTCTTC
d_gene: TRBD1; v_gene: TRBV12-3/TRBV12-4; abundance: NA; j_gene: TRBJ1-5; CDR3aa: CASSKTGQNSNQPQHF; CDR3nt: TGTGCCAGCTCAAAGACAGGGCAAAATAGCAATCAGCCCCAGCATTTT
d_gene: TRBD2; v_gene: TRBV7-3; abundance: once; j_gene: TRBJ2-3; CDR3aa: CASSLGLAGGRGTDTQYF; CDR3nt: TGTGCCAGCAGCCTGGGACTAGCGGGAGGGCGAGGCACAGATACGCAGTATTTT
d_gene: TRBD2; v_gene: TRBV12-3/TRBV12-4; abundance: NA; j_gene: TRBJ2-7; CDR3aa: CASSFNPGTSTFEQYF; CDR3nt: TGTGCCAGCAGTTTCAACCCCGGGACTAGTACTTTCGAGCAGTACTTC
d_gene: NA; v_gene: TRBV20-1; abundance: NA; j_gene: TRBJ2-3; CDR3aa: CSAQTQITDTQYF; CDR3nt: TGCAGTGCTCAAACCCAAATCACAGATACGCAGTATTTT
d_gene: TRBD1; v_gene: TRBV3-1; abundance: once; j_gene: TRBJ1-5; CDR3aa: CASSQEWTGRNQPQHF; CDR3nt: TGTGCCAGCAGCCAAGAGTGGACAGGGCGAAATCAGCCCCAGCATTTT
d_gene: NA; v_gene: TRBV20-1; abundance: NA; j_gene: TRBJ1-4; CDR3aa: CSASRARGEKLFF; CDR3nt: TGCAGTGCTAGCAGGGCGCGGGGTGAAAAACTGTTTTTT
d_gene: TRBD1; v_gene: TRBV7-2; abundance: NA; j_gene: TRBJ1-2; CDR3aa: CASNSGGGFGGRGYTF; CDR3nt: TGTGCCAGCAACTCAGGGGGCGGTTTCGGAGGGAGAGGCTACACCTTC
d_gene: TRBD1; v_gene: TRBV5-1; abundance: NA; j_gene: TRBJ1-1; CDR3aa: CASRPGSGTGGYTEAFF; CDR3nt: TGCGCCAGCAGACCGGGATCCGGGACAGGGGGTTACACTGAAGCTTTCTTT
d_gene: TRBD2; v_gene: TRBV3-1; abundance: NA; j_gene: TRBJ2-7; CDR3aa: CASSQSSQLAGVSNEQYF; CDR3nt: TGTGCCAGCAGCCAGAGCTCCCAACTAGCGGGAGTATCCAACGAGCAGTACTTC
d_gene: NA; v_gene: TRBV6-6; abundance: NA; j_gene: TRBJ1-4; CDR3aa: CASSYPDQKLFF; CDR3nt: TGTGCCAGCAGTTACCCCGACCAAAAACTGTTTTTT
d_gene: TRBD1; v_gene: TRBV15; abundance: NA; j_gene: TRBJ1-4; CDR3aa: CATSTSPTGGEKLFF; CDR3nt: TGTGCCACCAGCACATCCCCGACAGGGGGTGAAAAACTGTTTTTT